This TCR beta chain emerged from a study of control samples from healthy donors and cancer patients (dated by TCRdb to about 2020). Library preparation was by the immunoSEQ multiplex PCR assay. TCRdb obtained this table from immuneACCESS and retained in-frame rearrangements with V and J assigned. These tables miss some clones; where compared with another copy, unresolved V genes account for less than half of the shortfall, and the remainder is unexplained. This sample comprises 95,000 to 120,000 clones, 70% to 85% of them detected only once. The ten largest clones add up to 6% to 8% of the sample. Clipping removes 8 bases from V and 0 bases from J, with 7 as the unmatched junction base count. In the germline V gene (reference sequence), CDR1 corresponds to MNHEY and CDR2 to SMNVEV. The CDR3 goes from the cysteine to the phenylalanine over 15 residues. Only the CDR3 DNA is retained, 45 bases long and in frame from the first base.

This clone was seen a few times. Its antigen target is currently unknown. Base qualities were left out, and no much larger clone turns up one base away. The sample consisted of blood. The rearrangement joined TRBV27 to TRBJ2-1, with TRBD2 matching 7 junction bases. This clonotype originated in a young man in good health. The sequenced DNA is TGTGCCAGCCGACTCGGGGGGTCCTCCTACAATGAGCAGTTCTTC. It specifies CASRLGGSSYNEQFF.